These 6 T cell receptor beta chains originate from one sample sequenced in a study of blood T cell repertoires in COVID-19. Assay used: immunoSEQ multiplex PCR; TCRdb lists only in-frame clones, some missing. The sample consists of approximately 280,000 clones, roughly 89% of them appearing once. Sample: PBMCs or T cells enriched from blood (not recorded which). The receptor source for this set is a woman aged 55-70 years who had recovered from COVID-19.

J is TRBJ1-2 and V is TRBV5-1; 10 bases are shared with TRBD1. The CDR3 is 13 amino acids. The V gene end was trimmed by 2 bases and the J gene end by 7 bases; junction bases not matched to a gene: 2. The germline V gene encodes CDR1 SGHRS and CDR2 YFSETQ. For the CDR3, the DNA is TGCGCCAGCAGCTTCCGGGACAGGGGTGGCTACACCTTC. It is translated as CASSFRDRGGYTF.

This rearrangement joins TRBV29-1 to TRBJ1-5; D unclear. Trimming cost V 4 bases and J 1 base, with 8 bases left between them. The CDR3 is 13 amino acids. The germline gives CDR1 SQVTM, CDR2 ANQGSEA. CDR3 nucleotide sequence: TGCAGCGTTGGACGAGGGAGCAATCAGCCCCAGCATTTT. Translation: CSVGRGSNQPQHF.

The V gene is TRBV19, the J gene TRBJ2-3, with 13 bases that match TRBD2. The V segment lost 6 bases and the J segment 0 bases; nucleotides outside the gene matches: 9. Germline V gene data show CDR1 as LNHDA and CDR2 as SQIVND (reference sequence). This CDR3 is built from 18 residues. CDR3 sequence (DNA): TGTGCCAGTAGCTTAAGGACTAGCGGGGGAACTAGCACAGATACGCAGTATTTT. Translating it yields CASSLRTSGGTSTDTQYF.

This clone appeared a single time. The chain recombines TRBV19 with TRBJ1-5; 9 bases line up with TRBD1. V lost 4 bases to trimming and J lost 1 base; unmatched junction nucleotides: 2. Germline V lookup: CDR1 LNHDA, CDR2 SQIVND (reference sequence). This CDR3 is built from 15 residues. CDR3 DNA: TGTGCCAGTAGTACCACAGGGGGCAGCAATCAGCCCCAGCATTTT. Translation gives CASSTTGGSNQPQHF.

V and J are TRBV5-4 and TRBJ2-4; D is unclear. V lost 3 bases to trimming and J lost 7 bases, with 8 bases between them. The CDR3 length is 12 residues. Germline V gives CDR1 SGHNT, CDR2 YYREEE (reference sequence). The CDR3 sequence is CASSSQTNIQYF. CDR3 DNA sequence: TGTGCCAGCAGCTCCCAGACTAACATTCAGTACTTC.

The V and J genes are TRBV7-9 and TRBJ2-1, with 10 positions matching TRBD2. CDR1 and CDR2 (germline): SEHNR, FQNEAQ (reference sequence). V was clipped by 3 bases and J by 8 bases; unmatched bases: 13. The CDR3 length is 17 residues. The CDR3 DNA reads TGTGCCAGCAGCTTCTCTCTGGTGGCTAGCGGGAGCGATGAGCAGTTCTTC. Amino acid sequence: CASSFSLVASGSDEQFF.